These 20 T cell receptor beta chains were sequenced from one sample in a study of vaccination effects on CD4 cells after COVID-19. Antigens of these TCRs are unknown. Expansion with viral peptide pools was applied to antigen-specific CD4+ T cells by the ViraFEST assay prior to sequencing. Culture proceeded for about 11 days, and CD4+ T cells were then isolated. Profiling relied on immunoSEQ multiplex PCR, and the TCRdb table lists in-frame clones only, not all of them. The sample holds 30,000 or so clones, approximately 61% seen once. The sample here was CD4+ T cells from PBMCs cultured with HCoV-229E spike peptides, taken before COVID-19 vaccination. These receptor sequences come from a human donor who received a COVID-19 vaccine.

This chain uses TRBV2 with TRBJ1-2; a weak D match, TRBD1 (5 bases). V was clipped by 2 bases and J by 2 bases, with 9 bases between them. The CDR3 has 14 residues. Germline V gives CDR1 SNHLY, CDR2 FYNNEI. The CDR3 here is CASSERWGNYGYTF. The CDR3 nucleotides read TGTGCCAGCAGTGAAAGGTGGGGGAACTATGGCTACACCTTC.

The chain joins TRBV20-1 to TRBJ2-7; no reliable D call. Trimming removed 3 bases from V and 3 bases from J, with 3 bases in between. The CDR3 sequence is 10 residues long. Germline CDR1 DFQATT, CDR2 SNEGSKA (reference sequence). CDR3 in amino acids: CSASFYEQYF. The CDR3, as DNA: TGCAGTGCTAGTTTCTACGAGCAGTACTTC.

The sample holds one count of this clone. J is TRBJ1-4 and V is TRBV4-3; D is ambiguous. Germline V gene data show CDR1 as LGHNA and CDR2 as YSLEER. V dropped 0 bases and J dropped 8 bases, with 10 bases sitting between them. The length of the CDR3 is 14 residues. CDR3: CASSQDHSLEKLFF. In DNA, the CDR3 is TGCGCCAGCAGCCAAGATCATTCACTAGAAAAACTGTTTTTT.

This clone was observed a few times. The chain has TRBV14 and TRBJ1-5; D gene unclear. Germline V gene data show CDR1 as SGHDN and CDR2 as FVKESK. V lost 5 bases, J lost 6 bases, and 11 bases lay in between. The CDR3 runs to 13 residues. The chain's CDR3 is CASSMDEVQPQHF. The CDR3 DNA is TGTGCCAGCAGCATGGACGAAGTTCAGCCCCAGCATTTT.

This clone has only a few counts. The chain is built from TRBV7-9 and TRBJ2-1, with D perhaps matching TRBD2 (6 bases). Trimming stripped 5 bases from V and 0 bases from J, with 11 bases between. Germline-derived CDR1 and CDR2 are SEHNR and FQNEAQ (reference sequence). The length of the CDR3 is 15 residues. CDR3 region: CASSPSGSSYNEQFF. The CDR3 DNA follows: TGTGCCAGCAGCCCCAGCGGGTCCTCCTACAATGAGCAGTTCTTC.

This clone showed up just a few times. V is TRBV30 and J is TRBJ2-7; a possible D gene is TRBD2 (5 bases). V shed 5 bases and J shed 2 bases, with 13 bases lying between them. CDR3 size: 13 residues. Germline lookup yields CDR1 GTSNPN and CDR2 SVGIG (reference sequence). The CDR3 DNA reads as TGTGCCTGGGGTCCGGGAACAGCCTACGAGCAGTACTTC. Translation gives CAWGPGTAYEQYF. The variable domain in full, completed from reference TRBV30 and TRBJ2-7, reads SQTIHQWPATLVQPVGSPLSLECTVEGTSNPNLYWYRQAAGRGLQLLFYSVGIGQISSEVPQNLSASRPQDRQFILSSKKLLLSDSGFYLCAWGPGTAYEQYFGPGTRLTVT.

This CDR3 reads CSAGLAAYEQYF. The CDR3 nucleotides are TGCAGCGCGGGACTAGCCGCCTACGAGCAGTACTTC. The rearrangement uses TRBV29-1 and TRBJ2-7, with 9 bases fitting TRBD2. The CDR3 loop spans 12 amino acids. V shed 7 bases and J 2 bases; nucleotides not matched to a gene: 3. The germline V gene has CDR1 SQVTM and CDR2 ANQGSEA.

J is TRBJ2-3 and V is TRBV7-9; D may be TRBD1 or TRBD2 (5 bases each). The germline gives CDR1 SEHNR, CDR2 FQNEAQ (reference sequence). Trimming took off 2 bases at V and 4 bases at J, with 19 bases between the two ends. The CDR3 is 17 residues long. In DNA, the CDR3 is TGTGCCAGCAGCTTATCCTCAAGGGGAGTCGATCCAGATACGCAGTATTTT. Its protein product is CASSLSSRGVDPDTQYF.

The V call is TRBV29-1, the J call TRBJ2-1; no clear D gene. V was cut by 6 bases and J by 0 bases, with 6 bases left in between. CDR1 is SQVTM, CDR2 ANQGSEA, per germline. CDR3 length equals 12 residues. Here the CDR3 reads CSVASSYNEQFF. The CDR3 DNA follows: TGCAGCGTGGCGAGCTCCTACAATGAGCAGTTCTTC.

V and J are TRBV30 and TRBJ1-2; D ambiguous. The CDR3 has 14 amino acids. The V end lost 3 bases, the J end lost 5 bases, and 16 bases lay between the germline ends. Germline CDR1 reads GTSNPN; CDR2 reads SVGIG (reference sequence). CDR3 sequence (DNA): TGTGCCTGGAGCGCCGGAGGACCTCATTATGGCTACACCTTC. Translating it yields CAWSAGGPHYGYTF.

The V call is TRBV6-5, the J call TRBJ2-2; TRBD2 aligns across 7 bases. The V gene's germline CDR1 is MNHEY and CDR2 SVGAGI. This CDR3 is built from 13 residues. V shed 6 bases, J shed 4 bases, and the junction held 2 bases outside the gene matches. Here the CDR3 reads CASRRGSTGELFF. The CDR3 nucleotides read TGTGCCAGCAGGCGGGGGTCCACCGGGGAGCTGTTTTTT.

V gene TRBV7-9 combines with J gene TRBJ1-2; 8 nucleotides match TRBD1. After removal of 4 bases from V and 6 bases from J, the junction contained 7 bases not matched to a gene. The CDR3 consists of 14 residues. Germline assignment: CDR1 SEHNR and CDR2 FQNEAQ (reference sequence). CDR3 sequence: CASSSGQGKNGYTF. In DNA form, the CDR3 reads TGTGCCAGCAGCTCAGGACAGGGTAAAAATGGCTACACCTTC.

The gene calls are TRBV6-5 and TRBJ2-1; a possible D gene is TRBD2 (6 bases). Germline loops: CDR1 MNHEY, CDR2 SVGAGI. Trimming cost V 5 bases and J 7 bases, with 18 bases left between them. The CDR3 totals 15 residues. CDR3 region: CASSNRLQLANEQFF. The CDR3 region has the DNA TGTGCCAGCAGTAACCGACTACAGCTAGCGAATGAGCAGTTCTTC.

The V call is TRBV29-1, the J call TRBJ2-2, with 8 bases lining up with TRBD1. V lost 6 bases, J lost 8 bases, and 8 bases stayed unmatched. Germline V gene sequence: CDR1 SQVTM, CDR2 ANQGSEA. There are 13 residues in the CDR3. The CDR3: CSVAGTGRGELFF. DNA of the CDR3: TGCAGCGTGGCGGGGACAGGCCGAGGGGAGCTGTTTTTT.

The chain couples TRBV7-3 to TRBJ2-3, with 8 bases fitting TRBD2. With V trimmed by 4 bases and J by 3 bases, 6 bases remained unmatched. Germline CDR1 is SGHTA and CDR2 is FQGTGA. There are 15 residues in the CDR3. The CDR3: CASSSGRGETDTQYF. The CDR3 DNA is TGTGCCAGCAGCTCCGGGAGGGGCGAAACAGATACGCAGTATTTT.

This chain uses TRBV29-1 with TRBJ2-7, with TRBD2 matching over 16 bases. Trimming removed 4 bases from V and 8 bases from J; junction bases left unmatched: 11. The CDR3 spans 16 residues. Looked up from germline, CDR1 is SQVTM and CDR2 is ANQGSEA. The CDR3 region has the DNA TGCAGCGTTGGGTCGCCGGGACTAGCGGGGGGGAGGCAGCAGTACTTC. This codes for CSVGSPGLAGGRQQYF.

J is TRBJ2-3 and V is TRBV18, with 11 bases identical to TRBD2. Unmatched junction bases numbered 7, after V lost 4 bases and J lost 4 bases. Germline V gene data show CDR1 as KGHSH and CDR2 as LQKENI. The CDR3 loop spans 16 amino acids. This chain's CDR3 is CASSLGLAGGPDTQYF. DNA for the CDR3: TGTGCCAGCTCACTGGGGCTAGCGGGAGGCCCAGATACGCAGTATTTT.

This chain connects TRBV19 to TRBJ1-2, with D hard to call. The length of the CDR3 is 13 residues. Germline V gene sequence: CDR1 LNHDA, CDR2 SQIVND (reference sequence). V lost 8 bases and J 5 bases, leaving 15 bases between the germline ends. The CDR3 loop reads CASALGRAYGYTF. The CDR3 DNA sequence: TGTGCCAGTGCCTTGGGGAGGGCATATGGCTACACCTTC.

V is TRBV6-1 and J is TRBJ2-1; TRBD2 matches at 9 bases. The CDR3 loop spans 15 amino acids. CDR1 MNHNS and CDR2 SASEGT come from the germline V gene. V lost 2 bases and J lost 6; bases outside the gene matches: 5. CDR3: CASSETNSGSNEQFF. In DNA form, the CDR3 reads TGTGCCAGCAGTGAAACAAATAGCGGGAGCAATGAGCAGTTCTTC.

The chain recombines TRBV5-1 with TRBJ1-1; D remains ambiguous. Germline V gene lookup returns CDR1 SGHRS and CDR2 YFSETQ. Trimming shortened V by 3 bases and J by 4 bases, and 19 bases separated the two germline ends. This CDR3 comprises 16 residues. CDR3 DNA sequence: TGCGCCAGCAGCTCCTGGTCCGGCGGGAGTGGCACTGAAGCTTTCTTT. Translation: CASSSWSGGSGTEAFF.